The entry below describes one T cell receptor (beta chain). CD8 cells regarded as naive lacked CD45RO, were positively chosen for CCR7, and omitted terminally differentiated effector memory CD45RA+ cells. The data originate from a study of shared clonotypes between healthy human individuals. CDR1 and CDR2 from the germline V gene are MNHEY and SMNVEV (reference sequence). This CDR3 has 14 amino acids. The germline V and J ends were trimmed by 2 bases and 6 bases, with 11 bases remaining between them. Profiled with immunoSEQ multiplex PCR; TCRdb holds only in-frame clones, not every one. The sample holds about 2.1 million clones, around 93% seen once.

The chain carries TRBV27 and TRBJ1-5; a weak D match, TRBD1 (5 bases). The sample consisted of naive CD8+ T cells from PBMCs. The origin of this receptor is a man younger than 35 in good health. Some clones in this sample may be carry-over from other donors' samples. CDR3 sequence: CASSLIGEGQPQHF. The CDR3 DNA reads as TGTGCCAGCAGTTTAATAGGGGAAGGTCAGCCCCAGCATTTT.